The entry that follows covers one TCR beta chain sequence. V was trimmed by 2 bases and J by 2 bases, leaving 6 bases between them. The CDR3 totals 13 residues. In germline, CDR1 is MGHRA, CDR2 YSYEKL. TCRdb analysed the 5' RACE reads with MiXCR anew, one entry per CDR3 protein. The repertoire has about 46,000 distinct CDR3 sequences, 3.5% to 5% of them found once; the top ten carry around 6%. The data originate from a study of neurological immune-mediated disorders. The origin of this receptor is a woman in her fifties or sixties with multiple sclerosis. Source material: PBMCs. The gene calls are TRBV4-1 and TRBJ2-5, with unresolved D. CDR3 sequence (DNA): TGCGCCAGCAGCCAATCCGAACAAGAGACCCAGTACTTC. Translating it yields CASSQSEQETQYF.